This paragraph reports one T cell receptor (beta chain). The data stem from a study of shared clonotypes between healthy human individuals. An assay was performed, and its level was deep. On ten immunoSEQ deep assay plates, unsorted PBMC DNA was sequenced. Authors' processing steps: ImmunoSEQ gave junction-only sequences without quality scores, so filtering differed. Produced via immunoSEQ multiplex PCR; TCRdb's table is partial and in-frame only. V and J calls and clone size follow that table, whereas D and trimming were derived from the DNA. The profile shows roughly 96,000 clones, approximately 44% of them singletons. Trimming at V came to 4 bases and at J to 1 base, leaving 2 bases not matched to a gene. Germline values: CDR1 GTSNPN, CDR2 SVGIG (reference sequence). CDR3 size: 14 residues.

This chain uses TRBV30 with TRBJ2-4, with 9 nucleotides matching TRBD1. The origin of this receptor is a woman between 35 and 50 years old in good health. Some clones in this sample may be carry-over from other donors' samples. What was sequenced was PBMCs. The CDR3 region is CAWTTGGAKNIQYF. The CDR3 DNA follows: TGTGCCTGGACGACAGGGGGGGCCAAAAACATTCAGTACTTC.